This passage covers 22 T cell receptor beta chains from one sample sequenced in a study of blood T cell repertoires in COVID-19. Assay used: immunoSEQ multiplex PCR; TCRdb lists only in-frame clones, some missing. The profile shows under 250,000 clones, approximately 92% of them singletons. Sample: PBMCs or T cells enriched from blood (not recorded which). The receptors come from a woman aged 18-30 years in a cohort exposed to, infected with or recovered from COVID-19 (not recorded which).

The rearrangement links TRBV28 to TRBJ1-1; possibly TRBD1 for D (5 bases). This CDR3 is built from 15 residues. V gave up 4 bases and J gave up 0 bases, with 12 bases separating them. Germline CDR1 reads MDHEN; CDR2 reads SYDVKM. This CDR3 is CASSSAGRVNTEAFF. The DNA of the CDR3 is TGTGCCAGCAGTTCGGCAGGGAGGGTGAACACTGAAGCTTTCTTT.

The table lists this clone with a count of one. The rearrangement uses TRBV3-1 (or the pseudogene TRBV3-2) and TRBJ2-1, with 8 bases that match TRBD2. The CDR3 covers 15 residues. V was pared by 0 bases and J by 7 bases, with 5 bases of the junction left unmatched. CDR1 is LGHDT and CDR2 is YNNKEL in the germline V gene (reference sequence). CDR3 region: CASSQDTVAGNEQFF. In DNA, the CDR3 is TGTGCCAGCAGCCAAGATACAGTAGCGGGGAATGAGCAGTTCTTC.

In nucleotides, the CDR3 is TGTGCCAGTAGTATTATCTTGACAGGCCGAGACAACACTGAAGCTTTCTTT. Its translation: CASSIILTGRDNTEAFF. The chain links TRBV19 to TRBJ1-1; TRBD1 is a possible D gene (6 bases). From germline, CDR1 is LNHDA and CDR2 SQIVND (reference sequence). The CDR3 is made up of 17 amino acids. Trimming took off 3 bases at V and 2 bases at J, with 19 bases between the two ends.

Details on this clone: This sample includes further DNA sequences coding for the same CDR3. This rearrangement joins TRBV18 to TRBJ1-1; D remains unclear. CDR1 and CDR2 (germline): KGHSH, LQKENI. This CDR3 spans 13 amino acids. Trimming cost V 3 bases and J 2 bases, with 7 bases left between them. This CDR3 is CASSPASNTEAFF. CDR3 DNA: TGTGCCAGCTCACCTGCTAGTAACACTGAAGCTTTCTTT.

The chain recombines TRBV19 with TRBJ1-2; 9 bases are shared with TRBD1. The J segment lost 4 bases and the V segment lost 7 bases, leaving 7 bases of the junction unmatched. The V gene's germline CDR1 is LNHDA and CDR2 SQIVND (reference sequence). This CDR3 has 14 residues. The CDR3 DNA reads TGTGCCAGTAATCCGGGACAGGGTTCCTATGGCTACACCTTC. Translation: CASNPGQGSYGYTF. The full variable domain, in which reference TRBV19 and TRBJ1-2 provide the parts outside the CDR3, is DGGITQSPKYLFRKEGQNVTLSCEQNLNHDAMYWYRQDPGQGLRLIYYSQIVNDFQKGDIAEGYSVSREKKESFPLTVTSAQKNPTAFYLCASNPGQGSYGYTFGSGTRLTVV.

The chain links TRBV2 to TRBJ2-4; TRBD2 might be the D (5 bases). The CDR3 has 16 amino acids. Looked up from germline, CDR1 is SNHLY and CDR2 is FYNNEI. Trimming took off 5 bases at V and 2 bases at J, with 16 bases between the two ends. This CDR3 reads CASSITGKGTKNIQYF. CDR3 DNA: TGTGCCAGCAGTATCACCGGGAAAGGGACCAAAAACATTCAGTACTTC.

The chain carries TRBV3-1 (or the pseudogene TRBV3-2) and TRBJ1-1; TRBD1 is a possible D gene (6 bases). With 7 bases removed from V and 4 bases from J, the gap between germline ends came to 16 bases. Germline V gene data show CDR1 as LGHDT and CDR2 as YNNKEL (reference sequence). The CDR3 loop spans 14 amino acids. The CDR3 DNA reads TGTGCCAGCAACCGGGGGGACATCTCCACTGAAGCTTTCTTT. This translates into CASNRGDISTEAFF.

V gene TRBV19 combines with J gene TRBJ2-1, with D possibly being TRBD2 (5 bases). CDR1 and CDR2 (germline): LNHDA, SQIVND (reference sequence). Trimming took 3 bases from V and 8 from J, leaving 14 bases between them. CDR3 length: 14 amino acids. CDR3 nucleotides: TGTGCCAGTAGTATGGGAGTAGCTAGGGATGAGCAGTTCTTC. Its translation is CASSMGVARDEQFF.

The V call is TRBV28, the J call TRBJ1-1, with 7 bases aligning to TRBD1. The CDR3 loop spans 16 amino acids. V shed 6 bases and J 6 bases; nucleotides not matched to a gene: 16. Looked up from germline, CDR1 is MDHEN and CDR2 is SYDVKM. As DNA, the CDR3 is TGTGCCAGCAGGGCGACAGGGATTTCGGAGTTGTCTGAAGCTTTCTTT. This sequence encodes CASRATGISELSEAFF.

V usage is TRBV19 and J usage is TRBJ2-2, with 7 bases identical to TRBD1. The CDR3 has 15 amino acids. Germline V gene sequence: CDR1 LNHDA, CDR2 SQIVND (reference sequence). Losses at the gene ends were 1 base for V and 6 bases for J; bases not matched to a gene: 5. Here the CDR3 DNA reads TGTGCCAGTAGTATAGTAGGGGGCGCGTCCGGGGAGCTGTTTTTT. Its protein is CASSIVGGASGELFF.

The CDR3 sequence is CASRYQGIDGYTF. The CDR3 region has the DNA TGTGCCAGCAGGTACCAGGGGATTGACGGCTACACCTTC. This chain links TRBV2 with TRBJ1-2, with D possibly TRBD1 on 6 matching bases. Germline lookup yields CDR1 SNHLY and CDR2 FYNNEI. Trimming took 6 bases from V and 8 from J, leaving 16 bases between them. The CDR3 is made up of 13 amino acids.

The CDR3 DNA reads TGTGCCAGCGGGGAGGCAACGAGCTCTGAAGCTTTCTTT. Translation gives CASGEATSSEAFF. The chain uses TRBV6-5 and TRBJ1-1; no reliable D call. CDR1 and CDR2 (germline): MNHEY, SVGAGI. The CDR3 is 13 residues long. The V end lost 8 bases, the J end lost 6 bases, and 16 bases lay between the germline ends.

CDR3: CASNTGDTNEKLFF. CDR3 DNA: TGTGCCAGCAACACAGGGGACACTAATGAAAAACTGTTTTTT. The chain couples TRBV7-9 to TRBJ1-4; 7 bases line up with TRBD1. Looked up from germline, CDR1 is SEHNR and CDR2 is FQNEAQ (reference sequence). The trim removed 7 bases at V and 2 bases at J, leaving 4 bases unmatched. The CDR3 is 14 amino acids.

The V gene is TRBV21-1, the J gene TRBJ1-2. TRBV21-1 represents a pseudogene. The CDR3 consists of 16 residues. The CDR3: CASFTTLAAGGYGYTF. Written as DNA, the CDR3 is TGTGCCAGCTTCACTACCCTCGCCGCCGGAGGCTATGGCTACACCTTC.

The genes are TRBV30 and TRBJ1-3; 8 nucleotides match TRBD1. The ends lost 5 bases at V and 4 bases at J; junction bases unmatched: 10. The CDR3 runs 15 residues. The germline V gene encodes CDR1 GTSNPN and CDR2 SVGIG (reference sequence). The CDR3 DNA reads TGTGCCTGGGCGAGACCAGGGGGCGACGGAAACACCATATATTTT. Translated: CAWARPGGDGNTIYF.

The genes are TRBV7-2 and TRBJ1-2, with D unresolved. Germline V CDR1 and CDR2: SGHTA, FQGNSA. The CDR3 is made up of 14 amino acids. V was trimmed by 5 bases and J by 5 bases, leaving 15 bases between them. CDR3 nucleotides: TGTGCCAGCAGCGATTGGAGCCTTTCATATGGCTACACCTTC. This encodes CASSDWSLSYGYTF.

This clone was recorded only once. The CDR3 sequence is CASSLGQGEENTEAFF. The CDR3 coding sequence is TGTGCCAGCAGCTTAGGGCAGGGGGAAGAGAACACTGAAGCTTTCTTT. The V and J genes are TRBV11-2 and TRBJ1-1; 7 nucleotides line up with TRBD1. V shed 1 base and J 1 base; nucleotides not matched to a gene: 6. There are 16 residues in the CDR3. Germline loops: CDR1 SGHAT, CDR2 FQNNGV. The whole variable domain, remainder taken from reference TRBV11-2 and TRBJ1-1, is EAGVAQSPRYKIIEKRQSVAFWCNPISGHATLYWYQQILGQGPKLLIQFQNNGVVDDSQLPKDRFSAERLKGVDSTLKIQPAKLEDSAVYLCASSLGQGEENTEAFFGQGTRLTVV.

The gene calls are TRBV11-3 and TRBJ1-3; D might be TRBD1 (5 bases). Germline CDR1 reads SGHNT; CDR2 reads YENEEA. Trimming left V 5 bases short and J 0 bases short, with 8 bases between. The CDR3 sequence is 14 residues long. For the CDR3, the DNA is TGTGCCAGCAGCCCTGACAGCTCTGGAAACACCATATATTTT. This codes for CASSPDSSGNTIYF.

The J gene is TRBJ1-4, the V gene TRBV11-3; D not certain. The CDR3 covers 16 residues. Germline assignment: CDR1 SGHNT and CDR2 YENEEA. The V and J ends lost 1 base and 5 bases respectively, with 14 bases between them. The CDR3 nucleotides are TGTGCCAGCAGCTTAGGTACGGGGAAGGGAAATGAAAAACTGTTTTTT. This gives the protein CASSLGTGKGNEKLFF.

This chain uses TRBV28 with TRBJ2-7; a weak D match, TRBD1 (6 bases). Germline V gene data show CDR1 as MDHEN and CDR2 as SYDVKM. The CDR3 has 11 residues. The V and J ends lost 11 bases and 5 bases respectively, with 13 bases between them. The CDR3 spells CAAGVRDEQYF. The CDR3 DNA sequence: TGTGCCGCAGGGGTCCGGGACGAGCAGTACTTC. Drawing the rest from reference TRBV28 and TRBJ2-7, the complete variable domain is DVKVTQSSRYLVKRTGEKVFLECVQDMDHENMFWYRQDPGLGLRLIYFSYDVKMKEKGDIPEGYSVSREKKERFSLILESASTNQTSMYLCAAGVRDEQYFGPGTRLTVT.

This CDR3 reads CASKGQGARGDTQYF. The CDR3 coding sequence is TGTGCCAGCAAGGGACAGGGCGCGCGGGGGGATACGCAGTATTTT. V and J are TRBV2 and TRBJ2-3; TRBD1 matches 9 bases. In germline, CDR1 is SNHLY, CDR2 FYNNEI. Germline trimming cut 7 bases from V and 6 bases from J; bases unmatched to any gene: 11. This CDR3 is 15 amino acids long.

The gene calls are TRBV11-2 and TRBJ2-7; D is possibly TRBD2 (6 bases). V lost 1 base, J lost 9 bases, and 13 bases lay in between. Germline V gene sequence: CDR1 SGHAT, CDR2 FQNNGV. CDR3 size: 13 residues. The CDR3 DNA reads as TGTGCCAGCAGCTTAGCGGGAGTCGTGGGGCAGTACTTC. Translating it yields CASSLAGVVGQYF.